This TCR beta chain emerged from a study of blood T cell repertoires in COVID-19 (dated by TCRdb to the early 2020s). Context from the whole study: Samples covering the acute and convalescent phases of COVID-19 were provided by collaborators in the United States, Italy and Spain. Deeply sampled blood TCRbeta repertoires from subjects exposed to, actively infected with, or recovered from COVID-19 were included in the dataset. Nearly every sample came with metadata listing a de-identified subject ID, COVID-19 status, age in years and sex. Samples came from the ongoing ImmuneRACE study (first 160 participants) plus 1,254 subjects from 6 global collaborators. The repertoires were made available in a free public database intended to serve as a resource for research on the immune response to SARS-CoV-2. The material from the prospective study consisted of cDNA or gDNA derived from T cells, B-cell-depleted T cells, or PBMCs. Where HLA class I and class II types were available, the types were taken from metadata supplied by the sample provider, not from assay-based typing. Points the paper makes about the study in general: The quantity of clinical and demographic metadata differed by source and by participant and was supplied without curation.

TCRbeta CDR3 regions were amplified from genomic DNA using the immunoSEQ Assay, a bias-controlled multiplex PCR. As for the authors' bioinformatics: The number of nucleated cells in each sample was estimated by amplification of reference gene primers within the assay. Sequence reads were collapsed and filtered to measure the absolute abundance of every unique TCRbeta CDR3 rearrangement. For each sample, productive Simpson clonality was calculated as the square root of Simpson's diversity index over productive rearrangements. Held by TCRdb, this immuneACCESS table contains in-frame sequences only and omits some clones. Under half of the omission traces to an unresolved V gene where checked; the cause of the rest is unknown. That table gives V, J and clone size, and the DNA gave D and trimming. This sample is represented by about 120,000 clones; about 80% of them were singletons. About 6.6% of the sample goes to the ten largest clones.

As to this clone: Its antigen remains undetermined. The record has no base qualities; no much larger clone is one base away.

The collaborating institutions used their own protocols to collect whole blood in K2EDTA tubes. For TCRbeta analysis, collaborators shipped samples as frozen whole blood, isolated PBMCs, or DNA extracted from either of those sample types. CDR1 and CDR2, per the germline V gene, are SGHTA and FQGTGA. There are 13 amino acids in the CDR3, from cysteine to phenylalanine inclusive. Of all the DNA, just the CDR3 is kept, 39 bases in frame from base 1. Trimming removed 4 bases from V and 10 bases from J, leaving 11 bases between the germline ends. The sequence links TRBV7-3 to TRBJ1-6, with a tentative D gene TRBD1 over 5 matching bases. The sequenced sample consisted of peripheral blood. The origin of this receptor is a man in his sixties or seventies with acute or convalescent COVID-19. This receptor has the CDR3 CASSSQDGSPLHF. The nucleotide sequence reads TGTGCCAGCAGCTCACAGGACGGATCACCCCTCCACTTT.